One and the same sample provided the 21 T cell receptor beta chains below, sequenced in a study of cytomegalovirus exposure and HLA in healthy donors. Using immunoSEQ multiplex PCR, the repertoire was profiled, and TCRdb retains in-frame clones only, with some absent. The sample has over 150,000 clones, roughly 91% seen once; the top ten hold around 10%. Sequenced input: PBMCs. Receptors originate from a woman under 30 in good health and CMV-seropositive.

The chain combines TRBV29-1 with TRBJ1-5; 7 positions match TRBD1. Germline V gene lookup returns CDR1 SQVTM and CDR2 ANQGSEA. The CDR3 totals 13 residues. The junction had 6 bases not matched to a gene; V was cut back by 7 bases and J by 3 bases. The CDR3 here is CSASDRDNQPQHF. As DNA, the CDR3 is TGCAGCGCTTCCGACAGGGACAATCAGCCCCAGCATTTT.

The genes are TRBV4-3 and TRBJ2-3; 8 bases match TRBD2. CDR1 is LGHNA, CDR2 YSLEER, per germline. This CDR3 has 18 residues. V shed 0 bases, J shed 0 bases, and the junction held 8 bases outside the gene matches. The CDR3 DNA is TGCGCCAGCAGCCAAGATCTAACGGCTAGCGGGAGCACAGATACGCAGTATTTT. It specifies CASSQDLTASGSTDTQYF.

This CDR3 is CSVEEGGKNEQFF. CDR3 nucleotides: TGCAGCGTTGAAGAAGGGGGTAAAAATGAGCAGTTCTTC. The chain couples TRBV29-1 to TRBJ2-1; perhaps TRBD1 as D (6 bases). The ends were cut back, 0 bases at V and 7 bases at J, with 10 bases in the middle. The CDR3 has 13 amino acids. CDR1 is SQVTM, CDR2 ANQGSEA, per germline.

This sequence joins TRBV9 and TRBJ2-7; TRBD2 matches at 9 bases. The CDR3 has 13 residues. From germline, CDR1 is SGDLS and CDR2 YYNGEE. The V and J ends lost 5 bases and 2 bases, in that order; junction bases with no gene match: 2. The CDR3 is CASRSSGTYEQYF. CDR3 DNA sequence: TGTGCCAGCAGATCTAGCGGGACCTACGAGCAGTACTTC.

The rearrangement uses TRBV29-1 and TRBJ2-1; the match to TRBD1 covers 9 bases. Trimming at V came to 7 bases and at J to 8 bases, leaving 18 bases not matched to a gene. CDR1 is SQVTM, CDR2 ANQGSEA, per germline. CDR3 length equals 16 residues. The CDR3 loop reads CSAWTGVSLVVDEQFF. For the CDR3, the DNA is TGCAGCGCCTGGACAGGGGTAAGCCTAGTCGTCGATGAGCAGTTCTTC.

The gene calls are TRBV10-3 and TRBJ2-7; 10 bases agree with TRBD1. Germline trimming cut 7 bases from V and 2 bases from J; bases unmatched to any gene: 5. CDR3 length: 14 residues. Germline CDR1 ENHRY, CDR2 SYGVKD. The CDR3 sequence is CAINPGQGTYEQYF. DNA for the CDR3: TGTGCCATCAATCCGGGACAGGGGACCTACGAGCAGTACTTC.

The gene calls are TRBV9 and TRBJ1-1; a weak D match, TRBD1 (5 bases). CDR3 length: 14 residues. Trimming cost V 3 bases and J 0 bases, with 9 bases left between them. Germline V gives CDR1 SGDLS, CDR2 YYNGEE. The CDR3 DNA sequence: TGTGCCAGCAGCGCGGGGGAAATGAACACTGAAGCTTTCTTT. Its translation: CASSAGEMNTEAFF.

The gene calls are TRBV7-9 and TRBJ1-2, with 7 nucleotides matching TRBD1. The germline V gene encodes CDR1 SEHNR and CDR2 FQNEAQ (reference sequence). The CDR3 spans 13 residues. Trimming took 5 bases from V and 7 from J; bases not matched to a gene: 7. In DNA form, the CDR3 reads TGTGCCAGCAGCCCGACAGGGTTTAGTGGCTACACCTTC. Translating it yields CASSPTGFSGYTF.

The gene calls are TRBV7-9 and TRBJ2-7; 8 bases fit TRBD2. Trimming at V came to 4 bases and at J to 2 bases, leaving 10 bases not matched to a gene. The CDR3 has 16 amino acids. The germline CDR1 and CDR2 sequences are SEHNR and FQNEAQ (reference sequence). Here the CDR3 reads CASSSEELAAPYEQYF. The DNA for the CDR3 is TGTGCCAGCAGCTCGGAAGAACTAGCGGCACCCTACGAGCAGTACTTC.

The chain joins TRBV7-2 to TRBJ2-3, with D possibly TRBD2 on 5 matching bases. V was shortened by 4 bases and J by 10 bases, with 12 bases between the two germline ends. The CDR3 totals 12 residues. CDR1 and CDR2 from the germline V gene are SGHTA and FQGNSA. Written as DNA, the CDR3 is TGTGCCAGCAGCTCCCATGGAGGATCGCAGTATTTT. This sequence encodes CASSSHGGSQYF.

This clone occurred once. This chain uses TRBV7-8 with TRBJ2-1; 7 nucleotides align to TRBD1. V dropped 7 bases and J dropped 6; count of bases not matched to a gene: 12. In germline, CDR1 is SGHVS, CDR2 FQNEAQ. The CDR3 length is 15 residues. This chain's CDR3 is CASTKLTGKTNEQFF. In nucleotides, the CDR3 is TGTGCCAGCACAAAACTGACAGGGAAAACCAATGAGCAGTTCTTC.

The rearrangement links TRBV7-6 to TRBJ2-2, with 10 bases identical to TRBD1. The CDR3 spans 17 residues. V gave up 1 base and J gave up 5 bases; unmatched junction bases: 7. CDR1 and CDR2 (germline): SGHVS, FNYEAQ. The CDR3 DNA reads as TGTGCCAGCAGCTTAGTCCCAGACAGGGGGCGTACCGGGGAGCTGTTTTTT. This translates into CASSLVPDRGRTGELFF.

The chain uses TRBV19 and TRBJ1-1; D is unresolved. CDR3 length: 13 amino acids. Between the trimmed V and J ends, which lost 8 bases and 4 bases, there was a span of 14 bases. Looked up from germline, CDR1 is LNHDA and CDR2 is SQIVND (reference sequence). CDR3 region: CASSTPAGTEAFF. CDR3 sequence (DNA): TGTGCCAGTTCGACTCCGGCGGGCACTGAAGCTTTCTTT.

V gene TRBV30 combines with J gene TRBJ2-7; the D is unclear. The CDR3 contains 12 residues. V was clipped by 3 bases and J by 6 bases, with 12 bases between them. From germline, CDR1 is GTSNPN and CDR2 SVGIG (reference sequence). This chain's CDR3 is CAWSPTSGEQYF. CDR3 DNA sequence: TGTGCCTGGAGCCCTACGTCCGGCGAGCAGTACTTC.

V and J are TRBV4-1 and TRBJ1-2; D unclear. Per germline, CDR1 MGHRA and CDR2 YSYEKL. This CDR3 has 12 residues. Trimming left V 4 bases short and J 7 bases short, with 10 bases between. This chain's CDR3 is CASSPTRGGYTF. The CDR3 DNA is TGCGCCAGCAGCCCGACCCGAGGTGGCTACACCTTC.

The genes are TRBV9 and TRBJ2-1; 7 bases are a match to TRBD1. Trimming removed 2 bases from V and 10 bases from J; junction bases left unmatched: 3. The CDR3 sequence is 12 residues long. Looked up from germline, CDR1 is SGDLS and CDR2 is YYNGEE. CDR3 nucleotides: TGTGCCAGCAGCGTTCAACAGGGGGAGCAGTTCTTC. Residues: CASSVQQGEQFF.

This chain connects TRBV5-1 to TRBJ2-7, with 14 bases aligning to TRBD2. Per germline, CDR1 SGHRS and CDR2 YFSETQ. This CDR3 has 15 residues. V shed 6 bases and J 4 bases; nucleotides not matched to a gene: 6. CDR3 in DNA: TGCGCCAGCAACCCGGGACTAGCGGGAGTGTACGAGCAGTACTTC. This gives the protein CASNPGLAGVYEQYF.

The chain recombines TRBV19 with TRBJ2-1; TRBD1 matches at 11 bases. The junction had 4 bases not matched to a gene; V was cut back by 7 bases and J by 2 bases. This CDR3 has 15 residues. Germline-derived CDR1 and CDR2 are LNHDA and SQIVND (reference sequence). CDR3 loop: CASTSGQGAYNEQFF. In nucleotides, the CDR3 is TGTGCCAGTACCTCGGGACAGGGGGCCTACAATGAGCAGTTCTTC.

In DNA form, the CDR3 reads TGCGCCAGCAGTGTTAGCGGACTAAGCACAGATACGCAGTATTTT. It codes for CASSVSGLSTDTQYF. The genes are TRBV10-1 and TRBJ2-3; D may be TRBD2 (6 bases). V gave up 4 bases and J gave up 0 bases, with 11 bases separating them. Germline CDR1 and CDR2: WNHNN and SYGVQD (reference sequence). This CDR3 contains 15 residues.

V is TRBV14 and J is TRBJ2-1; TRBD2 agrees at 9 bases. The junction had 2 bases not matched to a gene; V was cut back by 2 bases and J by 6 bases. CDR1 SGHDN and CDR2 FVKESK come from the germline V gene. The CDR3 is 14 amino acids. The CDR3 sequence is CASSQLSGSNEQFF. The CDR3 bases are TGTGCCAGCAGCCAACTTAGCGGGAGCAATGAGCAGTTCTTC.

V is TRBV30 and J is TRBJ2-7, with 8 bases lining up with TRBD2. The CDR3 sequence is 11 residues long. The V gene's germline CDR1 is GTSNPN and CDR2 SVGIG (reference sequence). The junction had 1 base not matched to a gene; V was cut back by 4 bases and J by 5 bases. The CDR3 region has the DNA TGTGCCTGGACTAGCGGGCACGAGCAGTACTTC. Protein: CAWTSGHEQYF.